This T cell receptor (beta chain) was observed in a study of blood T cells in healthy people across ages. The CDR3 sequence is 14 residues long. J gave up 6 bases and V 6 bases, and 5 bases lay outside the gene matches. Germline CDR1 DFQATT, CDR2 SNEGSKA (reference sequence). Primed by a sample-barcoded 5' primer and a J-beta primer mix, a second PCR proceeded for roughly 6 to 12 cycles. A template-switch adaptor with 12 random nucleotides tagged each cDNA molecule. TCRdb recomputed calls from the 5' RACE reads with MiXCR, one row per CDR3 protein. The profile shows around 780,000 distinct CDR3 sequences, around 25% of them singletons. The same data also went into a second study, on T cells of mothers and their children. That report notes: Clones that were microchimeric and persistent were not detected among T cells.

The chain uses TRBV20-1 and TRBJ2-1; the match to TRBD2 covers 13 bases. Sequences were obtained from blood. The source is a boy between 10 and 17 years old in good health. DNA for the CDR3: TGCAGTGCGGCAACTAGCGGGGGGGCCAATGAGCAGTTCTTC. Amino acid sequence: CSAATSGGANEQFF.